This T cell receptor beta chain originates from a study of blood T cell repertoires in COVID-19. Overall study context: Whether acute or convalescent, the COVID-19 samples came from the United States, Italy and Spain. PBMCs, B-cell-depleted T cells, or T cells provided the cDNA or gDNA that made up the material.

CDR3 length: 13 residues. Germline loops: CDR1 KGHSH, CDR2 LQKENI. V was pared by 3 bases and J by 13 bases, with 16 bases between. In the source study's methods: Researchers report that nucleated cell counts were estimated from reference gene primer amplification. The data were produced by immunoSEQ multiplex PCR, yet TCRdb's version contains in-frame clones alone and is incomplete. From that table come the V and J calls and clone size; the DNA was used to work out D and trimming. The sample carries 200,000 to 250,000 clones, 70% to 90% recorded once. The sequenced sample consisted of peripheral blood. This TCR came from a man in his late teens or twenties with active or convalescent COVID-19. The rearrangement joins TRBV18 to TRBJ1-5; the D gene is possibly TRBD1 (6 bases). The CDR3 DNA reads TGTGCCAGCTCACCCGGACAGCCCGGGTTTCAGCATTTT. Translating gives CASSPGQPGFQHF.